This entry features one T cell receptor beta chain sequence. Its matching antigen is unknown. This sample stems from a study of cytomegalovirus exposure and HLA in healthy donors. J gave up 7 bases and V 0 bases, and 10 bases lay outside the gene matches. This CDR3 has 16 amino acids. Germline CDR1 and CDR2: GTSNPN and SVGIG (reference sequence). The PCR contained 60 Vbeta and 13 Jbeta primers. The table came from immunoSEQ multiplex PCR; TCRdb's copy has only in-frame clones and leaves some out. The sample lists approximately 160,000 clones, 65% to 85% occurring once. General study results and limits: In a later analysis, several top co-occurrence clusters appeared linked to parvovirus B19, influenza, CMV and Epstein-Barr virus.

This rearrangement joins TRBV30 to TRBJ2-2; 8 bases agree with TRBD1. The sample was PBMCs. The receptor was derived from a woman between 40 and 55 years old in good health and CMV-seropositive. The CDR3: CAWSVRTGMVNGELFF. The DNA for the CDR3 is TGTGCCTGGAGTGTTAGGACAGGGATGGTAAACGGGGAGCTGTTTTTT.